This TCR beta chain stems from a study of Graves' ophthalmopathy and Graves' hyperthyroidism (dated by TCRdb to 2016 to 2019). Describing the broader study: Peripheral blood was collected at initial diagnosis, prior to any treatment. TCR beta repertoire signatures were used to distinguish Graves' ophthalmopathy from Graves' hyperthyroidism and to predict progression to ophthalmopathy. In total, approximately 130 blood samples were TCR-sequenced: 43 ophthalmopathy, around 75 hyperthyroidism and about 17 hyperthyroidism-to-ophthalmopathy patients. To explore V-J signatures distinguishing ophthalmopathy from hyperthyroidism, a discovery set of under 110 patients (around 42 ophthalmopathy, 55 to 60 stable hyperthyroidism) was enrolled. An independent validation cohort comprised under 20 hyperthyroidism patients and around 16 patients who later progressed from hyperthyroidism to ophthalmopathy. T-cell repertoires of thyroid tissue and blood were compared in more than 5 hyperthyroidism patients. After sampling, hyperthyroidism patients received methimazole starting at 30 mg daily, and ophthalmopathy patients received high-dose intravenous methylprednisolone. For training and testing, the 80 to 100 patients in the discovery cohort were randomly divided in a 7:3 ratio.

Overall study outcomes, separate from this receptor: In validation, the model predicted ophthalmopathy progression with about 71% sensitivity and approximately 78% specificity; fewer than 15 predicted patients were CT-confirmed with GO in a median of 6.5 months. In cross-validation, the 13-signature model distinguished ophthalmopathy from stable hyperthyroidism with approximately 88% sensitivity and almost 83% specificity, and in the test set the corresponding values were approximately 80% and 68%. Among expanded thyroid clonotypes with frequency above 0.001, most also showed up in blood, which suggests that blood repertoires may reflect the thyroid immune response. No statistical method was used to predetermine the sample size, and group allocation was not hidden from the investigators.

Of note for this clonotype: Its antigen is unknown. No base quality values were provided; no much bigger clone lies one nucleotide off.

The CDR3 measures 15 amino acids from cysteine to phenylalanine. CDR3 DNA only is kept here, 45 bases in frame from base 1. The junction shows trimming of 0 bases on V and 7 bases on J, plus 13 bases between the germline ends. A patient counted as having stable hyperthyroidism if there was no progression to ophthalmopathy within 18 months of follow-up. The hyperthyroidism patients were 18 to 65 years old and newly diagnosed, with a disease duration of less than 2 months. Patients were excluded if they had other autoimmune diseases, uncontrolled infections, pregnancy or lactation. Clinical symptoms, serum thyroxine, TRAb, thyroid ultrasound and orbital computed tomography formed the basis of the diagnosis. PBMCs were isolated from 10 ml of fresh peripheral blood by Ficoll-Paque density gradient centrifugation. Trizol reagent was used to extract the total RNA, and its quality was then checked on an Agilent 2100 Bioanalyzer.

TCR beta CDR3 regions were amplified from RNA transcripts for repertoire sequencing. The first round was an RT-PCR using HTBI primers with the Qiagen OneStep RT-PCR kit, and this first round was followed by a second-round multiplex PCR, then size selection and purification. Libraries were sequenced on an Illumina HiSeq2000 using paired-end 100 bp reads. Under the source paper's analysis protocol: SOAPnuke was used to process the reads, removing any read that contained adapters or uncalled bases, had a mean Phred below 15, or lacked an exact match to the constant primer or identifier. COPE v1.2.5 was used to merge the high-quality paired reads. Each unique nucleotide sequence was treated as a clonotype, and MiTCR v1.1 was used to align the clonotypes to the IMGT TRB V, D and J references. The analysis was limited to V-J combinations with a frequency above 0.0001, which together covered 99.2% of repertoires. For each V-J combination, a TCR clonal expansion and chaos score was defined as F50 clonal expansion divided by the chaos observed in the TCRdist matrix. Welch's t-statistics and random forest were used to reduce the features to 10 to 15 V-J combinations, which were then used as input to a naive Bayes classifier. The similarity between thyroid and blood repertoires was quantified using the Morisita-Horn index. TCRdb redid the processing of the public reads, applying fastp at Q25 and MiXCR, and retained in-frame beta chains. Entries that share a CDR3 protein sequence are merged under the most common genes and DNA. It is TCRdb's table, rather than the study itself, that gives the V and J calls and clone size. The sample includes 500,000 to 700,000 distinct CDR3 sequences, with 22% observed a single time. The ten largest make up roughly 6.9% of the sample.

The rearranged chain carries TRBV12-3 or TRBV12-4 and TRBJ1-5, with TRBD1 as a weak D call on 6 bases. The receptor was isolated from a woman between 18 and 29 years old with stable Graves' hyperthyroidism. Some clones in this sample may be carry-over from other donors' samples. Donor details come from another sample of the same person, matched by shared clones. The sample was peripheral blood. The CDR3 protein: CASSLANRVKQPQHF. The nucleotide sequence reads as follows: TGTGCCAGCAGTTTAGCTAACAGGGTAAAGCAGCCCCAGCATTTT.